Reported below is one T cell receptor (beta chain). This clonotype was counted many times. It lacks a known antigen. Per-nucleotide qualities are absent, and no much larger clonotype sits a single base away. The time point label for this specimen denotes: longitudinal time-point 1 (baseline). The healthy controls were volunteers from a blood bank in Maryland, USA. Unsorted PBMC libraries were generated from 2 million PBMCs stored in RNAlater at -80 °C until RNA extraction. Peripheral blood underwent Ficoll-Hypaque density gradient centrifugation to isolate PBMCs, which were then cryopreserved in liquid nitrogen. cDNA was synthesized by template-switch 5'RACE using a primer carrying a 10-nucleotide random unique molecular identifier by which each TCR transcript was tagged. Over 180 million TCR-beta sequences, covering 15-18 subjects, were produced in each sequencing run. The RNeasy kit was used for extraction of total RNA. The KAPA Real-time Library Amplification kit was used to amplify TCR-beta VDJ regions with primers for the TCR constant region and the 5'RACE anchor. Sample indexes and Illumina adaptors were added in a first PCR, and a second PCR then increased library yield. After Ampure bead purification, the TCR product of roughly 650 bp was size-selected on a 2% E-gel SizeSelection system. Before pooling, library quality was assessed on a Bioanalyzer, concentration was determined with Qubit, and library quantification was performed with the Kapa Library Quantification kit. An Illumina HiSeq 2500 sequenced the libraries paired-end 2 x 150 bp. To increase sequence diversity, about 23-32% phiX was spiked into each library pool. As for the original processing: The UMI-based MiGEC pipeline processed quality-filtered reads and removed over 90% of raw TCR sequences during error correction. IMGT germline references were used for aligning VDJ genes, and each clonotype was defined as a unique CDR3 amino acid sequence together with its V-J genes. Clonal expansion, Shannon diversity, and CDR3 relatedness (CalcPairwiseDistances, ClusterSamples) were evaluated with VDJtools, and phylogenetic trees were built with CLCbio workbench. Clones with at least 8 unique UMIs were defined as expanded, with this threshold being based on coefficient-of-variation modelling across technical triplicates. TCRdb reran the public reads through fastp at Q25 and MiXCR, keeping productive beta chains. Rows matching on CDR3 protein sequence are summarized as one entry with the most common DNA and genes. The V and J calls were determined by TCRdb, not by the authors. Across this sample there are some 71,000 distinct CDR3 sequences, with 10% to 13% seen only once. The ten largest clonotypes hold 8.5% to 10% of the sample.

The data originate from a study of neurological immune-mediated disorders (dated by TCRdb to the late 2010s). In terms of the full investigation: The study compared peripheral blood TCR-beta repertoires of HTLV-I-associated myelopathy (HAM/TSP) patients, multiple sclerosis patients and healthy controls using UMI-based sequencing. The approximately 110 TCR-beta libraries included longitudinal samples, technical triplicates and paired sorted CD4+ and CD8+ T-cell subsets alongside PBMC samples. The cohort was made up of 65 to 75 subjects, consisting of about 14 HAM/TSP patients, about 35 multiple sclerosis patients and around 20 healthy controls. Longitudinal HAM/TSP donors and healthy donors each had 3 time-points at intervals of roughly 3-40 months.

Study-wide conclusions, independent of this receptor: Expanded clones from different subjects shared no identical CDR3 amino acid sequences, which suggests that TCR-beta repertoires were private in all groups. TCR clonal expansion was highest in HAM/TSP patients and lowest in MS patients, with MS patients falling below even healthy controls.

Specimen: PBMCs. This clonotype was obtained from a man aged 25-45 years in good health.

The CDR3 here reads CSVNGLAAPDTQYF. The base sequence is TGCAGCGTTAATGGACTAGCGGCTCCGGATACGCAGTATTTT. The chain uses TRBV29-1 and TRBJ2-3; 10 bases in between match TRBD2. Trimming removed 5 bases from V and 6 bases from J; the gene matches leave 8 bases unexplained. Taken from cysteine to phenylalanine, the CDR3 has 14 residues. Only CDR3 DNA is held: 42 bases, read in frame from base 1. In the germline V gene, CDR1 corresponds to SQVTM and CDR2 to ANQGSEA.